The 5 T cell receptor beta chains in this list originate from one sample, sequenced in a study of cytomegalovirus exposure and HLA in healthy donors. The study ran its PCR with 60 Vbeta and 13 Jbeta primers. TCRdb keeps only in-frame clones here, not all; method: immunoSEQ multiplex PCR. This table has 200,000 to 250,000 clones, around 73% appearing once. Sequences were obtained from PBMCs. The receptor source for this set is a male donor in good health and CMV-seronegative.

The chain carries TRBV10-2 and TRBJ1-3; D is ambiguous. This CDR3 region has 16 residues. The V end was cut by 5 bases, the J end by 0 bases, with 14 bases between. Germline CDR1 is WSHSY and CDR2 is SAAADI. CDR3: CASSPQTPSSGNTIYF. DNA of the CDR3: TGCGCCAGCAGTCCCCAGACACCGAGCTCTGGAAACACCATATATTTT.

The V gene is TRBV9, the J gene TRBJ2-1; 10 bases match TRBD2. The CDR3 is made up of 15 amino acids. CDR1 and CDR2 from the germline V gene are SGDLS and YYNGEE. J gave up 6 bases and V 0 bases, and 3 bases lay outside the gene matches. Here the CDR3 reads CASSVDTSGTNEQFF. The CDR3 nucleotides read TGTGCCAGCAGCGTAGATACTAGCGGGACCAATGAGCAGTTCTTC.

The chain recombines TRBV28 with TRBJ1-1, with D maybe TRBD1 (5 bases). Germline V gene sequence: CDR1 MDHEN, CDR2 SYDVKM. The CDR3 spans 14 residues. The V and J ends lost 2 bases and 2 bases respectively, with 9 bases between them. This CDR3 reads CASSLIQANTEAFF. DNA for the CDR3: TGTGCCAGCAGTTTAATACAGGCCAACACTGAAGCTTTCTTT.

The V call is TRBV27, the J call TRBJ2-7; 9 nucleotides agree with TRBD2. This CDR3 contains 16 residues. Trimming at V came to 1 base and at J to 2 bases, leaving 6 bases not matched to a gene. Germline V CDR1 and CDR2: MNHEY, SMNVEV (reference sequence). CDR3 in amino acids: CASSLLGSGRTYEQYF. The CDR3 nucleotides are TGTGCCAGCAGTTTATTGGGTAGCGGGAGAACCTACGAGCAGTACTTC.

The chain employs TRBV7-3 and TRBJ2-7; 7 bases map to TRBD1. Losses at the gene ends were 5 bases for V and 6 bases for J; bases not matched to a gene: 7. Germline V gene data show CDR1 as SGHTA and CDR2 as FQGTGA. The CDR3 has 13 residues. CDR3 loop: CASSLKQGSEQYF. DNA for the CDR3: TGTGCCAGCAGCCTCAAACAGGGGAGCGAGCAGTACTTC.